These 21 T cell receptor beta chains originate from one sample sequenced in a study of T cells after yellow fever vaccination. TCRdb re-analysed the 5' RACE reads in MiXCR, keeping a single row per CDR3 protein. The repertoire consists of 300,000 to 350,000 distinct CDR3 sequences, with 4% to 5.5% occurring once and the leading ten covering approximately 19%. The sequences come from PBMCs, collected 15 days after the yellow fever booster vaccination. These receptors originate from a man between 18 and 29 years old who received the YFV17D yellow fever vaccine.

This clonotype was seen a handful of times. The rearrangement uses TRBV9 and TRBJ2-5; 11 bases are a match to TRBD2. CDR1 and CDR2 from the germline V gene are SGDLS and YYNGEE. The CDR3 is 16 residues long. J lost 4 bases, V lost 3 bases, and 8 bases had no gene match. The CDR3 here is CASSGRSGGASETQYF. The CDR3 region has the DNA TGTGCCAGCAGCGGCCGTAGCGGGGGGGCGTCAGAGACCCAGTACTTC.

At least ten counts were recorded for this clonotype. The chain joins TRBV24-1 to TRBJ2-5; D may be TRBD1 (6 bases). This CDR3 spans 15 amino acids. Germline CDR1 and CDR2: KGHDR and SFDVKD. Trimming shortened V by 4 bases and J by 3 bases, and 14 bases separated the two germline ends. The CDR3 DNA reads as TGTGCCACCAGTGACGCTTCACAGGGTAAAGAGACCCAGTACTTC. This translates into CATSDASQGKETQYF.

This clonotype has at least ten counts. The chain uses TRBV6-5 and TRBJ1-1, with D uncertain. Between the trimmed V and J ends, which lost 3 bases and 1 base, there was a span of 6 bases. The CDR3 covers 13 residues. Germline V gene lookup returns CDR1 MNHEY and CDR2 SVGAGI. CDR3 nucleotide sequence: TGTGCCAGCAGTTATGGTGAGAACACTGAAGCTTTCTTT. Protein: CASSYGENTEAFF.

This clonotype occurred many times. The V and J genes are TRBV12-3 or TRBV12-4 and TRBJ2-3; no reliable D call. Deletions cut 6 bases from V and 7 bases from J, with 11 bases between. This CDR3 has 12 residues. The CDR3 DNA reads as TGTGCCAGCAGCCGAGACACCTATACGCAGTATTTT. Residues: CASSRDTYTQYF.

This clonotype was counted only a few times. The chain links TRBV7-2 to TRBJ2-2, with D possibly matching TRBD2 (5 bases). The germline gives CDR1 SGHTA, CDR2 FQGNSA. There are 14 residues in the CDR3. V was clipped by 5 bases and J by 7 bases, with 14 bases between them. The CDR3 sequence: CASSQVGGGGELFF. CDR3 sequence (DNA): TGTGCCAGCAGCCAGGTCGGCGGAGGCGGGGAGCTGTTTTTT.

This clonotype was recorded at least ten times. This chain links TRBV20-1 with TRBJ2-5, with TRBD1 as a possible D gene (6 bases). Trimming took off 5 bases at V and 0 bases at J, with 7 bases between the two ends. The V gene's germline CDR1 is DFQATT and CDR2 SNEGSKA (reference sequence). The CDR3 totals 12 residues. The DNA for the CDR3 is TGCAGTGCTCGACAGGACCAAGAGACCCAGTACTTC. Translating gives CSARQDQETQYF.

In this sample, this clonotype turned up once. The chain is built from TRBV7-2 and TRBJ2-3; TRBD2 matches 7 bases. The CDR3 is made up of 13 amino acids. Germline lookup yields CDR1 SGHTA and CDR2 FQGNSA. V lost 9 bases and J lost 2; bases outside the gene matches: 5. CDR3 amino acids: CASQRGSTDTQYF. The CDR3 bases are TGTGCCAGTCAGCGGGGATCCACAGATACGCAGTATTTT.

The chain links TRBV10-1 to TRBJ2-1; 8 bases fit TRBD2. Germline lookup yields CDR1 WNHNN and CDR2 SYGVQD (reference sequence). The CDR3 spans 15 residues. Trimming removed 2 bases from V and 2 bases from J; junction bases left unmatched: 2. The CDR3 DNA is TGCGCCAGCAGTGAGCGGGGGGGCCCCTACAATGAGCAGTTCTTC. Translation: CASSERGGPYNEQFF.

This clonotype has a handful of counts. This rearrangement joins TRBV11-2 to TRBJ2-1; the D gene is possibly TRBD2 (5 bases). V lost 4 bases, J lost 0 bases, and 13 bases lay in between. Germline assignment: CDR1 SGHAT and CDR2 FQNNGV. The CDR3 contains 16 residues. The CDR3 DNA reads TGTGCCAGCAGCTCCCGGACTGTTAGCTCCTACAATGAGCAGTTCTTC. Encoded protein: CASSSRTVSSYNEQFF.

V and J are TRBV7-3 and TRBJ1-2; weak D call: TRBD1 (5 bases). The germline V gene has CDR1 SGHTA and CDR2 FQGTGA. With 4 bases removed from V and 6 bases from J, the gap between germline ends came to 12 bases. CDR3 length: 13 residues. In DNA form, the CDR3 reads TGTGCCAGCAGCTCCCGAGCAGGGAATGGCTACACCTTC. Amino acid sequence: CASSSRAGNGYTF.

Concerning this clonotype itself: One junction end does not reproduce the germline sequence, and a read error may be involved. The chain has TRBV9 and TRBJ2-3, with a weak D call TRBD2 (5 bases). The CDR3 is 13 amino acids. The V gene's germline CDR1 is SGDLS and CDR2 YYNGEE. CDR3 in amino acids: CASSEARRDTQYF. CDR3 nucleotide sequence: TGTGCCAGTAGCGAGGCTAGGCGAGATACGCAGTATTTT. The entire variable domain, with the rest obtained from reference TRBV9 and TRBJ2-3, is as follows: DSGVTQTPKHLITATGQRVTLRCSPRSGDLSVYWYQQSLDQGLQFLIQYYNGEERAKGNILERFSAQQFPDLHSELNLSSLELGDSALYFCASSEARRDTQYFGPGTRLTVL.

This clonotype has a count of ten or more. The rearrangement joins TRBV5-1 to TRBJ2-1; no clear D. V was cut by 0 bases and J by 4 bases, with 11 bases left in between. The CDR3 consists of 15 residues. Looked up from germline, CDR1 is SGHRS and CDR2 is YFSETQ. CDR3 sequence: CASSLDGSKYNEQFF. In nucleotides, the CDR3 is TGCGCCAGCAGCTTGGACGGCTCCAAGTACAATGAGCAGTTCTTC.

This clonotype appeared many times. V and J are TRBV24-1 and TRBJ1-2, with D possibly being TRBD1 (5 bases). CDR1 is KGHDR, CDR2 SFDVKD, per germline. The CDR3 length is 14 residues. V was trimmed by 10 bases and J by 6 bases, leaving 20 bases between them. The CDR3 sequence is CATQTNGALDGYTF. The CDR3, as DNA: TGTGCCACTCAGACCAACGGGGCCTTGGATGGCTACACCTTC.

The sample holds many counts of this clonotype. A read error may account for a junction end that differs from germline. The CDR3, as DNA: TGCGCCAGCACCTTGGACAGGAACACCGGGGAGCTGTTTTTT. The encoded protein is CASTLDRNTGELFF. This chain connects TRBV5-1 to TRBJ2-2; the D gene is possibly TRBD1 (6 bases). CDR3 length: 14 amino acids. The V gene's germline CDR1 is SGHRS and CDR2 YFSETQ.

The sample holds many counts of this clonotype. CDR3 DNA sequence: TGCGCCAGCAGCCTTGGGACAGGGGACACTGAAGCTTTCTTT. It is translated as CASSLGTGDTEAFF. The chain links TRBV5-1 to TRBJ1-1; TRBD1 matches at 10 bases. The germline CDR1 and CDR2 sequences are SGHRS and YFSETQ. Unmatched junction bases numbered 3, after V lost 4 bases and J lost 3 bases. This CDR3 has 14 residues.

The chain is built from TRBV2 and TRBJ1-1, with TRBD1 matching over 8 bases. Germline V gene data show CDR1 as SNHLY and CDR2 as FYNNEI. V was pared by 6 bases and J by 1 base, with 7 bases of the junction left unmatched. CDR3 length: 15 amino acids. CDR3 amino acids: CASSPQGATNTEAFF. The CDR3 DNA reads as TGTGCCAGCAGCCCCCAGGGGGCGACGAACACTGAAGCTTTCTTT.

This clonotype was counted ten times or more. This chain connects TRBV7-3 to TRBJ2-1, with 12 bases fitting TRBD1. After removal of 2 bases from V and 4 bases from J, the junction contained 9 bases not matched to a gene. This CDR3 comprises 18 residues. The germline CDR1 and CDR2 sequences are SGHTA and FQGTGA. CDR3 nucleotide sequence: TGTGCCAGCAGCTTACCAGGATCGGGACAGGGGGCTTACAATGAGCAGTTCTTC. Protein: CASSLPGSGQGAYNEQFF.

This clonotype was counted at least ten times. This rearrangement joins TRBV27 to TRBJ1-1, with D perhaps matching TRBD1 (5 bases). CDR3 length: 12 amino acids. The germline gives CDR1 MNHEY, CDR2 SMNVEV (reference sequence). V lost 5 bases, J lost 10 bases, and 14 bases lay in between. CDR3 nucleotide sequence: TGTGCCAGCAGTGGGGGACCCTCATCAGCTTTCTTT. It codes for CASSGGPSSAFF.

The CDR3: CASSPRSAYNEQFF. CDR3 nucleotide sequence: TGTGCCAGCAGCCCCCGCTCTGCCTACAATGAGCAGTTCTTC. This chain uses TRBV9 with TRBJ2-1; D ambiguous. From germline, CDR1 is SGDLS and CDR2 YYNGEE. Trimming pared 4 bases from V and 2 bases from J, leaving 10 bases between. The CDR3 sequence is 14 residues long. The full variable domain, rest sourced from reference TRBV9 and TRBJ2-1, is DSGVTQTPKHLITATGQRVTLRCSPRSGDLSVYWYQQSLDQGLQFLIQYYNGEERAKGNILERFSAQQFPDLHSELNLSSLELGDSALYFCASSPRSAYNEQFFGPGTRLTVL.

This clonotype has a handful of counts. The chain has TRBV24-1 and TRBJ2-1, with TRBD2 matching over 13 bases. Germline trimming cut 4 bases from V and 7 bases from J; bases unmatched to any gene: 9. The CDR3 extends over 17 amino acids. CDR1 and CDR2 (germline): KGHDR, SFDVKD. CDR3: CATSELELAGGRNEQFF. The CDR3 DNA reads as TGTGCCACCAGTGAGCTCGAACTAGCGGGGGGGCGGAATGAGCAGTTCTTC.

This clonotype was picked up one time. The chain has TRBV12-3 or TRBV12-4 and TRBJ1-1; 7 nucleotides align to TRBD1. V lost 5 bases, J lost 1 base, and 7 bases stayed unmatched. The CDR3 has 15 residues. The CDR3 sequence is CASSDSRQGNTEAFF. In DNA, the CDR3 is TGTGCCAGCAGTGACTCCAGACAGGGGAACACTGAAGCTTTCTTT.